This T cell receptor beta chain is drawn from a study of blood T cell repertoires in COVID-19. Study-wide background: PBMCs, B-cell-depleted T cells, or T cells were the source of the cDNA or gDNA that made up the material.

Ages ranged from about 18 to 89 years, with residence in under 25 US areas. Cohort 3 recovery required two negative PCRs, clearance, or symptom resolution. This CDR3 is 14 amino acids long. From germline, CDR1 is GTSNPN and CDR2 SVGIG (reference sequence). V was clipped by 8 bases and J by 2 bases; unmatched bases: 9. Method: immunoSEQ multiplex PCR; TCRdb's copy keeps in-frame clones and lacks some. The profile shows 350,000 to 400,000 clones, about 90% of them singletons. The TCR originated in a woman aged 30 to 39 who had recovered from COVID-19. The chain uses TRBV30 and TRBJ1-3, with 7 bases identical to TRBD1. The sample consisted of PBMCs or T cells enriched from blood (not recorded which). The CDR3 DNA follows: TGTGCCGCGGGACAGAAAATCGCTGGAAACACCATATATTTT. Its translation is CAAGQKIAGNTIYF. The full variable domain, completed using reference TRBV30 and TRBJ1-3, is SQTIHQWPATLVQPVGSPLSLECTVEGTSNPNLYWYRQAAGRGLQLLFYSVGIGQISSEVPQNLSASRPQDRQFILSSKKLLLSDSGFYLCAAGQKIAGNTIYFGEGSWLTVV.